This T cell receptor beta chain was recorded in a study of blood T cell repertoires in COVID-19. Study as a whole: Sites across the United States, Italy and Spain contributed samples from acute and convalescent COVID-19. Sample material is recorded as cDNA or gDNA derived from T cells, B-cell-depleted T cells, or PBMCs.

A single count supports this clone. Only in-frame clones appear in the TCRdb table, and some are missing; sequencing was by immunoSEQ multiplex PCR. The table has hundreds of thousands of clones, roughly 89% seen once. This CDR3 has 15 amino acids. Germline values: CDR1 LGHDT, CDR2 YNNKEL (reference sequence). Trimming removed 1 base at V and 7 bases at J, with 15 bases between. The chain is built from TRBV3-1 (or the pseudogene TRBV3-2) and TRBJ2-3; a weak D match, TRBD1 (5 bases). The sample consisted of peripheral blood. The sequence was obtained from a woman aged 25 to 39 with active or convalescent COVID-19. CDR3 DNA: TGTGCCAGCAGCCAAGCCCCGGCAGGGTTATATACGCAGTATTTT. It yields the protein CASSQAPAGLYTQYF.